This entry concerns a single T cell receptor (beta chain). Its antigen is as yet unknown. These data originate in a study of memory CD4+ T cells and cytomegalovirus serostatus. Turning to the study itself: This sample comes from healthy Belgian adults, about nine CMV seropositive, 24 seronegative. Study-wide findings and caveats: The CMV-associated TCR signature appears largely within the CD4+ memory repertoire. Of approximately 160 reported CMV TCRbeta sequences, some 70 were found in memory CD4+ repertoires.

Data came from immunoSEQ multiplex PCR; TCRdb stores just in-frame clones and leaves some out. The sample carries some 40,000 clones, approximately 79% recorded once. Single viable CD3+CD4+CD8-CD45RO+ cells were sorted as the memory CD4+ T cells. CMV serostatus came from serum IgG against pp150, pp28, p38, p52. V was shortened by 2 bases and J by 0 bases, with 9 bases between the two germline ends. The V gene's germline CDR1 is MGHDK and CDR2 SYGVNS. CDR3 length equals 15 residues. Sequenced: memory CD4+ T cells from blood. This TCR derives from an adult in good health and CMV-seropositive. The V and J genes are TRBV25-1 and TRBJ2-3; tentatively, D is TRBD1 (6 bases). CDR3 in DNA: TGTGCCAGCAGTGAAGGGACATATAGCACAGATACGCAGTATTTT. Translated, it gives CASSEGTYSTDTQYF.